This T cell receptor (beta chain) was sequenced during a study of T-cell reconstitution after alpha-beta-depleted transplantation in children (dated by TCRdb to about 2016). Describing the broader study: The study quantitatively tracked T-cell immune reconstitution after TCRalphabeta/CD19-depleted allogeneic hematopoietic cell transplantation in children using TCR repertoire profiling.

The library came from PCR. Data came from an Illumina HiSeq 2500. TCR library preparation used molecular barcoding, with unique molecular identifiers applied to normalize quantification of the TCRbeta repertoire. TCRdb itself trimmed the public reads at Q25 with fastp, ran MiXCR and retained productive beta chains. Here each entry gathers all rows of one CDR3 protein and keeps the most common genes and DNA. The sample table lists about 540,000 distinct CDR3 sequences, 18% of them with a count of one. The biggest ten clones account for 2.5% to 3.5% of the sample. The germline V gene (reference sequence) provides CDR1 DFQATT and CDR2 SNEGSKA. V is clipped by 2 bases and J by 3 bases, and the sequence between their germline boundaries is 8 bases long. The cysteine opens and the phenylalanine closes a CDR3 of 12 amino acids. Only CDR3 DNA is held: 36 bases, read in frame from base 1. Comments on this clonotype: Its antigen is unknown. No base qualities exist here, and no much larger clone lies one base off it.

This specimen was PBMCs from the stem cell graft donor, taken from the stem cell graft. This clonotype originated in a human donor who donated a stem cell graft to a child with acute lymphoblastic leukemia. The V and J genes are TRBV20-1 and TRBJ2-7, with TRBD2 tentatively as D gene (6 bases match). The CDR3 corresponds to CSARRRDYEQYF. At the DNA level, the sequence is TGCAGTGCTAGAAGGAGGGACTACGAGCAGTACTTC.